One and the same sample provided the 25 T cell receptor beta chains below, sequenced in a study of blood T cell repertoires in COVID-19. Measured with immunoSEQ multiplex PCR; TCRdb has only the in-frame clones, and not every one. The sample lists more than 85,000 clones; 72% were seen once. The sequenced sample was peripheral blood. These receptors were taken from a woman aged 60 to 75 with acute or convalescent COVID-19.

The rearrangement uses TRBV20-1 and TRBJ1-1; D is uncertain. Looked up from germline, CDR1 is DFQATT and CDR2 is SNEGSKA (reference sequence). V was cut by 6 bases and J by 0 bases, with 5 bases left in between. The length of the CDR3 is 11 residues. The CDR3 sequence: CSAQMNTEAFF. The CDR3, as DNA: TGCAGTGCCCAGATGAACACTGAAGCTTTCTTT.

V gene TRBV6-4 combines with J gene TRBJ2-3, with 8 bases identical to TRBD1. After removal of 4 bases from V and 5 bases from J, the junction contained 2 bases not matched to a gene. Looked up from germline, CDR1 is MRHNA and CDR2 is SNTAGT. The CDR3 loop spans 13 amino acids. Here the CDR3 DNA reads TGTGCCAGCAGTGCCGGGACAGGAGATACGCAGTATTTT. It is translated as CASSAGTGDTQYF.

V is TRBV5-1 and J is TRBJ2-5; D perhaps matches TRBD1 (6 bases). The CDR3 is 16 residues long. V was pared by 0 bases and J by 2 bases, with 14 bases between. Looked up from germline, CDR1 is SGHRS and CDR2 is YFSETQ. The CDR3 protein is CASSLVWAGAQETQYF. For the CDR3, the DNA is TGCGCCAGCAGCTTGGTCTGGGCAGGGGCTCAAGAGACCCAGTACTTC.

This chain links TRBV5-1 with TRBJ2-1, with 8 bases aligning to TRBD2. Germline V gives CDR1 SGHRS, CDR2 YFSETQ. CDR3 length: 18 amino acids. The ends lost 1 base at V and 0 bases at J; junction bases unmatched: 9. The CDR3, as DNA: TGCGCCAGCAGCTTGCTTCAGGGCGGGGGGAGCTCCTACAATGAGCAGTTCTTC. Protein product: CASSLLQGGGSSYNEQFF.

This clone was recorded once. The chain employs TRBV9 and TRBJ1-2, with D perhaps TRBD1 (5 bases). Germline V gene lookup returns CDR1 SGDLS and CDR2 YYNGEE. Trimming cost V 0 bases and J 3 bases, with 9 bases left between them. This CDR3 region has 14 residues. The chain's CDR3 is CASSVGTGHYGYTF. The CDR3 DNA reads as TGTGCCAGCAGCGTAGGAACAGGCCACTATGGCTACACCTTC. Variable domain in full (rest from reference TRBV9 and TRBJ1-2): DSGVTQTPKHLITATGQRVTLRCSPRSGDLSVYWYQQSLDQGLQFLIQYYNGEERAKGNILERFSAQQFPDLHSELNLSSLELGDSALYFCASSVGTGHYGYTFGSGTRLTVV.

CDR3: CASSYPRGGTQYF. The CDR3 nucleotides are TGTGCCAGCAGTTACCCGAGGGGGGGGACCCAGTACTTC. The chain employs TRBV6-5 and TRBJ2-5; D may be TRBD2 (7 bases). The V gene's germline CDR1 is MNHEY and CDR2 SVGAGI. This CDR3 is 13 amino acids long. Trimming removed 2 bases from V and 7 bases from J, with 11 bases in between.

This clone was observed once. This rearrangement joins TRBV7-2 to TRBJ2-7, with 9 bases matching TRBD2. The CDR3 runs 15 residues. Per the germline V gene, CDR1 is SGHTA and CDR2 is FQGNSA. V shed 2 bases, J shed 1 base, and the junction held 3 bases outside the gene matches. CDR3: CASSLMRGGSYEQYF. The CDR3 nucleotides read TGTGCCAGCAGCTTAATGCGGGGGGGGTCCTACGAGCAGTACTTC.

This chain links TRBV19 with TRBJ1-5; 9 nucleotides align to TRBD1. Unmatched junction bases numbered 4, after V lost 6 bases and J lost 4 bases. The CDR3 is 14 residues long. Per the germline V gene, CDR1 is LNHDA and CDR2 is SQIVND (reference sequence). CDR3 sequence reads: CASRGTGRNQPQHF. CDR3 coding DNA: TGTGCCAGTAGGGGGACAGGGAGGAATCAGCCCCAGCATTTT.

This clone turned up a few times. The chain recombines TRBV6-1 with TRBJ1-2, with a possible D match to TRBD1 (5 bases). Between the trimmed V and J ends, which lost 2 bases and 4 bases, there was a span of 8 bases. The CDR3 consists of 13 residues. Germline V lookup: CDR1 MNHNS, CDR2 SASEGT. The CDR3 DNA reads TGTGCCAGCAGTGAATGGGGCAGCTATGGCTACACCTTC. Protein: CASSEWGSYGYTF.

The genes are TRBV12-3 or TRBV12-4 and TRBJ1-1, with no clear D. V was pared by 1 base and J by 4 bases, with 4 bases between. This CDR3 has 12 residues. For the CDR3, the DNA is TGTGCCAGCAGTTTAGGCAGCACTGAAGCTTTCTTT. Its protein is CASSLGSTEAFF.

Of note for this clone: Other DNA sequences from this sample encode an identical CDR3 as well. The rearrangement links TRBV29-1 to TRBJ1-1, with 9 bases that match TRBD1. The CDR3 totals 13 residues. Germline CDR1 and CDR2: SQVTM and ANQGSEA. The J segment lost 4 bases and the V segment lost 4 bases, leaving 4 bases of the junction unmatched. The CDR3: CSVAQGARTEAFF. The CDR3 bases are TGCAGCGTTGCACAGGGGGCGCGCACTGAAGCTTTCTTT.

The CDR3, as DNA: TGTGCCAGCAGTCTAATGAACACTGAAGCTTTCTTT. This translates into CASSLMNTEAFF. The genes are TRBV3-1 (or the pseudogene TRBV3-2) and TRBJ1-1; D is unresolved. Germline assignment: CDR1 LGHDT and CDR2 YNNKEL (reference sequence). This CDR3 contains 12 residues. Trimming took 6 bases from V and 0 from J, leaving 5 bases between them.

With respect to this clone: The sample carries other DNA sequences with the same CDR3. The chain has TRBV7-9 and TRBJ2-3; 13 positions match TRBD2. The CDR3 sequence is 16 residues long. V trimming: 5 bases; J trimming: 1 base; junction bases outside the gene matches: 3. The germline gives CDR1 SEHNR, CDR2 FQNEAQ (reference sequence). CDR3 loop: CASSLGLAGGTDTQYF. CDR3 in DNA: TGTGCCAGCAGCCTCGGACTAGCGGGGGGCACAGATACGCAGTATTTT.

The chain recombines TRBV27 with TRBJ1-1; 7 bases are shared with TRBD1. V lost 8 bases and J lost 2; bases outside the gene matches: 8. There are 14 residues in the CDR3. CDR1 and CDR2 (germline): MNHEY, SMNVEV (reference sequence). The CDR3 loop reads CASRSNRGNTEAFF. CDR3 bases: TGTGCCAGCCGAAGCAACAGGGGCAACACTGAAGCTTTCTTT.

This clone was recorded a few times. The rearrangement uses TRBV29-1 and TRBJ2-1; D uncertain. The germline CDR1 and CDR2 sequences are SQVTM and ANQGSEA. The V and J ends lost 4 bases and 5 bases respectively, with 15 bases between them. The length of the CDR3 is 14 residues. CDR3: CSVGAWVGNNEQFF. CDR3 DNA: TGCAGCGTTGGGGCATGGGTAGGAAACAATGAGCAGTTCTTC.

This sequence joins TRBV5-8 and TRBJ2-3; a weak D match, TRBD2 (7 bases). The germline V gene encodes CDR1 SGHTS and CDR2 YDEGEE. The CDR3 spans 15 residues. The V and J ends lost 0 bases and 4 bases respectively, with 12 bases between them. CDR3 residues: CASSLEGGPADTQYF. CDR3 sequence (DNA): TGTGCCAGCAGCTTGGAGGGGGGGCCCGCAGATACGCAGTATTTT.

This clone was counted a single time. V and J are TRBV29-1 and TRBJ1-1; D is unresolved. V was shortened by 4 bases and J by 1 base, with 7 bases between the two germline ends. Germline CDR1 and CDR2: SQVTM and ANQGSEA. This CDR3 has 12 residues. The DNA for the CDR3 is TGCAGCGTTGGAGGCGGGAACACTGAAGCTTTCTTT. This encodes CSVGGGNTEAFF.

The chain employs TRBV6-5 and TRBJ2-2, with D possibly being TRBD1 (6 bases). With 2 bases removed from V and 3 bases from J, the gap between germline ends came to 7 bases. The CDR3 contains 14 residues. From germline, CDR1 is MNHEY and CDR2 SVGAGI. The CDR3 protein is CASSYGQYTGELFF. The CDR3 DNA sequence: TGTGCCAGCAGTTACGGACAGTACACCGGGGAGCTGTTTTTT.

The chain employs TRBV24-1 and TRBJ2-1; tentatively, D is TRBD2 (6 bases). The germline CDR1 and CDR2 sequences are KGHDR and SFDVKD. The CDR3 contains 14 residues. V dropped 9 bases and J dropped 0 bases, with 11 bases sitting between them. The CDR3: CATSEGSSYNEQFF. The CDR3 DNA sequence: TGTGCCACCTCGGAGGGCTCCTCCTACAATGAGCAGTTCTTC.

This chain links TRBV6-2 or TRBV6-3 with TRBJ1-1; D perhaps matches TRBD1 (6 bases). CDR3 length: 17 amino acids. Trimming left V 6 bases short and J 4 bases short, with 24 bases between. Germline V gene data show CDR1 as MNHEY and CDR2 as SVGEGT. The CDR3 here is CASSRRQEPLRSTEAFF. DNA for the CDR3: TGTGCCAGCAGCCGCCGACAGGAACCCCTTCGGAGCACTGAAGCTTTCTTT.

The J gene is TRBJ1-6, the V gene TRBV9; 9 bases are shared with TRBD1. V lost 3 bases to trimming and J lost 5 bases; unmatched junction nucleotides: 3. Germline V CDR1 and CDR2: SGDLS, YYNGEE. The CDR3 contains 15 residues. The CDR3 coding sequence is TGTGCCAGCAGCGCGAGGGACAGGGATAATTCACCCCTCCACTTT. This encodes CASSARDRDNSPLHF.

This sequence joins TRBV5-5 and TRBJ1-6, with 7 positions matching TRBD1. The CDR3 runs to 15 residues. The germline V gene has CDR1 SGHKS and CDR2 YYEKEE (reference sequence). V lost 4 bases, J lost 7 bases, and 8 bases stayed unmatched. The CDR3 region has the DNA TGTGCCAGCAGCATCCAGGGGGTGAGGAATTCACCCCTCCACTTT. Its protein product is CASSIQGVRNSPLHF.

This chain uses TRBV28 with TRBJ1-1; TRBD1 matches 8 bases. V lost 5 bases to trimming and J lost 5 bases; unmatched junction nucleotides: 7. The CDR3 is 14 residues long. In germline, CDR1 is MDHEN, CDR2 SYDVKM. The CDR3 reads CASSTRTGRTEAFF. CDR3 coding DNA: TGTGCCAGCAGTACCCGGACAGGGCGAACTGAAGCTTTCTTT.

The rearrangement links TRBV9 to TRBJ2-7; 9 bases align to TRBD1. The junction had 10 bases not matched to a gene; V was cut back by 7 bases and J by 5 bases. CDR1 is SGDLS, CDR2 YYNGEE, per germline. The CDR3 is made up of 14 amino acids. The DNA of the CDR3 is TGTGCCAGCGCCACCGGGACAGGGTCGAACGAGCAGTACTTC. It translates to CASATGTGSNEQYF.

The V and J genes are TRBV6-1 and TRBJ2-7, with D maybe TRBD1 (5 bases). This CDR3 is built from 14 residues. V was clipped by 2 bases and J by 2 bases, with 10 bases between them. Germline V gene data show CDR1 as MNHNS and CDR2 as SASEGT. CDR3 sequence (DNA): TGTGCCAGCAGTGAACGCTTACAGGCCTACGAGCAGTACTTC. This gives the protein CASSERLQAYEQYF.